This T cell receptor (beta chain) emerged from a study of metastatic and nonmetastatic thyroid tumors. The overall study: The comparison covered peripheral blood and tumor or nodule tissue in malignant and benign thyroid patients.

Study-wide findings and caveats: In blood and tumor, TCR beta diversity was reportedly significantly higher in malignant thyroid tumors than in benign nodules.

In the source study's methods: Between-group CDR3 differences, defined by clinicopathological status, yielded a distant-metastasis classifier for papillary thyroid cancer. TCRdb called clones again from the PCR reads with MiXCR. The V and J calls here are based on TCRdb, not the publication. Of about 19,000 clones listed, just over 25% are singletons. Judged by abundance, this clone is medium-sized. Its antigen remains unknown. Thyroid surgery took place with no prior treatment in any patient. Looked up from germline, CDR1 is DFQATT and CDR2 is SNEGSKA (reference sequence). Deletions cut 2 bases from V and 7 bases from J, with 15 bases between. The CDR3 covers 13 residues.

The TCR comes from a male donor with papillary thyroid cancer or a benign thyroid nodule (not recorded which). Some clones in this sample may be carry-over from other donors' samples. The material sequenced was blood. The rearrangement uses TRBV20-1 and TRBJ2-7; the D gene could be TRBD1 or TRBD2 (5 bases each). CDR3 nucleotides: TGCAGTGCTAGAATGGGGGTGAGGATGGAGCAGTACTTC. Translating it yields CSARMGVRMEQYF.